These 13 T cell receptor beta chains share one sample of origin, sequenced in a study of early T cells in non-severe SARS-CoV-2 infection. MiXCR, applied by TCRdb to the 5' RACE reads, yields one record per CDR3 protein. The sample consists of around 70,000 distinct CDR3 sequences, roughly a sixth of them appearing once. The specimen sequenced was whole blood. These TCRs come from an adult who was a healthcare worker with PCR-confirmed SARS-CoV-2 infection or an uninfected control (not recorded which).

The rearrangement uses TRBV29-1 and TRBJ2-3; D is possibly TRBD1 (5 bases). The V end lost 3 bases, the J end lost 8 bases, and 18 bases lay between the germline ends. Germline CDR1 is SQVTM and CDR2 is ANQGSEA. CDR3 length equals 14 residues. The chain's CDR3 is CSVDSQQVWGTQYF. The CDR3 region has the DNA TGCAGCGTTGACAGCCAACAGGTTTGGGGTACGCAGTATTTT.

This chain uses TRBV3-1 with TRBJ1-6; D gene unclear. Per the germline V gene, CDR1 is LGHDT and CDR2 is YNNKEL (reference sequence). The length of the CDR3 is 13 residues. Between the trimmed V and J ends, which lost 1 base and 9 bases, there was a span of 7 bases. The CDR3 sequence is CASSQVEGSPLHF. In DNA, the CDR3 is TGTGCCAGCAGCCAAGTGGAAGGTTCACCCCTCCACTTT.

V and J are TRBV24-1 and TRBJ2-1, with D uncertain. The germline CDR1 and CDR2 sequences are KGHDR and SFDVKD. The V end was cut by 4 bases, the J end by 6 bases, with 3 bases between. The length of the CDR3 is 11 residues. In DNA, the CDR3 is TGTGCCACCAGTGAGCTCAATGAGCAGTTCTTC. This encodes CATSELNEQFF.

The rearrangement uses TRBV28 and TRBJ1-1; TRBD1 matches at 7 bases. Trimming at V came to 7 bases and at J to 0 bases, leaving 5 bases not matched to a gene. Germline V gene data show CDR1 as MDHEN and CDR2 as SYDVKM. This CDR3 is built from 14 residues. The CDR3 coding sequence is TGTGCCAGCAACCTCGACAGGGTGAACACTGAAGCTTTCTTT. This gives the protein CASNLDRVNTEAFF.

Of note for this clonotype: A read error may account for a junction end that differs from germline. The chain joins TRBV12-3 or TRBV12-4 to TRBJ1-2; D is unclear. The CDR3 spans 12 residues. The CDR3 is CASRPASGLQIF. The DNA for the CDR3 is TGTGCCAGCAGACCGGCCAGCGGACTCCAAATCTTC.

This clonotype was observed a handful of times. The chain is built from TRBV11-2 and TRBJ1-1, with a weak D call TRBD1 (6 bases). V lost 5 bases, J lost 3 bases, and 10 bases lay in between. Germline CDR1 is SGHAT and CDR2 is FQNNGV. The length of the CDR3 is 13 residues. In DNA form, the CDR3 reads TGTGCCAGCAGCGTACAGGGTTACACTGAAGCTTTCTTT. Its protein is CASSVQGYTEAFF.

J is TRBJ1-4 and V is TRBV5-6, with unresolved D. Germline V gives CDR1 SGHDT, CDR2 YYEEEE. The CDR3 is made up of 14 amino acids. V lost 2 bases to trimming and J lost 4 bases, with 9 bases between them. The CDR3: CASSFPSDNEKLFF. CDR3 coding DNA: TGTGCCAGCAGCTTTCCCTCGGATAATGAAAAACTGTTTTTT. Full variable domain (remainder filled in from reference TRBV5-6 and TRBJ1-4): DAGVTQSPTHLIKTRGQQVTLRCSPKSGHDTVSWYQQALGQGPQFIFQYYEEEERQRGNFPDRFSGHQFPNYSSELNVNALLLGDSALYLCASSFPSDNEKLFFGSGTQLSVL.

This clonotype was observed a few times. The chain employs TRBV27 and TRBJ2-1; 7 positions match TRBD2. V shed 2 bases and J 6 bases; nucleotides not matched to a gene: 7. The CDR3 is made up of 15 amino acids. In germline, CDR1 is MNHEY, CDR2 SMNVEV (reference sequence). For the CDR3, the DNA is TGTGCCAGCAGTTTACGGGCGGGAGTAGGCAATGAGCAGTTCTTC. This codes for CASSLRAGVGNEQFF.

This clonotype was counted a few times. V and J are TRBV29-1 and TRBJ2-1; D ambiguous. Trimming stripped 3 bases from V and 5 bases from J, with 2 bases between. The CDR3 sequence is 10 residues long. CDR1 is SQVTM and CDR2 is ANQGSEA in the germline V gene. CDR3 amino acids: CSVDNNEQFF. CDR3 bases: TGCAGCGTTGACAACAATGAGCAGTTCTTC.

The V and J genes are TRBV29-1 and TRBJ2-2, with no clear D. V gave up 4 bases and J gave up 0 bases, with 6 bases separating them. CDR3 length: 13 residues. The V gene's germline CDR1 is SQVTM and CDR2 ANQGSEA. CDR3 coding DNA: TGCAGCGTTGGACATACGAACACCGGGGAGCTGTTTTTT. It is translated as CSVGHTNTGELFF.

This clonotype was found a few times. The chain couples TRBV5-4 to TRBJ1-2, with a weak D call TRBD1 (6 bases). The V and J ends lost 9 bases and 0 bases respectively, with 15 bases between them. This CDR3 region has 14 residues. Germline lookup yields CDR1 SGHNT and CDR2 YYREEE (reference sequence). The CDR3 DNA is TGTGCCACCCAGCAGGGGTCCTCTAACTATGGCTACACCTTC. Its protein product is CATQQGSSNYGYTF.

This clonotype was observed a few times. The rearrangement uses TRBV20-1 and TRBJ2-1; tentatively, D is TRBD2 (5 bases). The CDR3 loop spans 15 amino acids. Trimming left V 0 bases short and J 0 bases short, with 9 bases between. Germline V gives CDR1 DFQATT, CDR2 SNEGSKA (reference sequence). CDR3 nucleotides: TGCAGTGCTAGAGATGGTGGGAGCTCCTACAATGAGCAGTTCTTC. It specifies CSARDGGSSYNEQFF.

J is TRBJ2-7 and V is TRBV5-1, with unresolved D. Per the germline V gene, CDR1 is SGHRS and CDR2 is YFSETQ. This CDR3 is built from 12 residues. Trimming pared 4 bases from V and 2 bases from J, leaving 7 bases between. The CDR3 region has the DNA TGCGCCAGCAGCGTGCCACCCTACGAGCAGTACTTC. The encoded protein is CASSVPPYEQYF.